This T cell receptor beta chain comes out of a study of T cell repertoires in cytomegalovirus infection. TCRdb independently ran MiXCR on the reads; one entry per CDR3 protein. In the table there are hundreds of thousands of distinct CDR3 sequences, over 25% of which are singletons. This clonotype was detected a few times. What it binds is unknown. This CDR3 region has 20 residues. After removal of 3 bases from V and 1 base from J, the junction contained 17 bases not matched to a gene. J is TRBJ1-1 and V is TRBV12-3 or TRBV12-4, with 10 bases identical to TRBD1. The sample consisted of cultured CD8+ T cells from PBMCs, taken from culture after CMV antigen stimulation. The clonotype comes from a human donor in good health (CMV status not recorded). Some clones in this sample may be carry-over from other donors' samples. The CDR3 bases are TGTGCCAGCAGTTTCTTACTTTGGGATAGGGGACAGGGGCAGAACACTGAAGCTTTCTTT. Translation: CASSFLLWDRGQGQNTEAFF.